Listed below are T cell receptor beta chains from one sample, sequenced in a study of shared clonotypes between healthy human individuals. The protocol was immunoSEQ multiplex PCR, while the TCRdb copy is restricted to in-frame clones and leaves out a portion. The sample yields about 600,000 clones, about 95% seen once. Sequences were obtained from naive CD8+ T cells sorted from blood. The receptors were sampled from a woman aged 25 to 39 in good health. Both conserved end residues are part of each CDR3. The order of the fields is clone size, V gene, D gene, J gene, CDR3 DNA, CDR3 protein. D genes are given only for firm matches. Rows give clone size only sometimes, using once, few, many, or a class for an expanded clone.

NA,TRBV28,TRBD2,TRBJ2-1,TGTGCCAGCAGTTTGTTTTTTCCAGCGGGAGGGAAAAGCTCCTACAATGAGCAGTTCTTC,CASSLFFPAGGKSSYNEQFF
NA,TRBV5-6,NA,TRBJ1-1,TGTGCCAGCAGCTTGTGGGGCGCTAAAGCTTTCTTT,CASSLWGAKAFF
NA,TRBV7-9,NA,TRBJ1-1,TGTGCCAGCAGCCCCCCGGATCGGGAGAAGAACACTGAAGCTTTCTTT,CASSPPDREKNTEAFF
NA,TRBV10-1,NA,TRBJ2-1,TGCGCCAGCAGTGAGATACCGGGACCCCCCTACAATGAGCAGTTCTTC,CASSEIPGPPYNEQFF
NA,TRBV6-5,NA,TRBJ1-5,TGTGCCAGCAGCAACCGCCATCAGCCCCAGCATTTT,CASSNRHQPQHF
NA,TRBV27,TRBD2,TRBJ2-2,TGTGCCAGCAGCCACCGACTAGCGGGAAACACCGGGGAGCTGTTTTTT,CASSHRLAGNTGELFF
NA,TRBV9,TRBD2,TRBJ2-1,TGTGCCAGCAGCTGGGGGACTAGCGCCAGGAATGAGCAGTTCTTC,CASSWGTSARNEQFF
NA,TRBV4-2,TRBD2,TRBJ2-1,TGTGCCAGCAGCCAACCCGGGACTAGCGGGCTTTTGGAGCAGTTCTTC,CASSQPGTSGLLEQFF
once,TRBV7-9,TRBD2,TRBJ2-5,TGTGCCAGCAGCGTGAAGCGGGAGCCCCAAGAGACCCAGTACTTC,CASSVKREPQETQYF
NA,TRBV9,NA,TRBJ2-2,TGTGCCAGCAGCGTAGGTGGAGGGACCGGGGAGCTGTTTTTT,CASSVGGGTGELFF
NA,TRBV29-1,TRBD2,TRBJ2-7,TGCAGCGTTGGGACTAGCGGGACCTACGAGCAGTACTTC,CSVGTSGTYEQYF
once,TRBV28,NA,TRBJ2-1,TGTGCCAGCAGTGCACCATCCCGGGAGCCCTACAATGAGCAGTTCTTC,CASSAPSREPYNEQFF
NA,TRBV28,TRBD2,TRBJ2-1,TGTGCCAGCAGTTTAACGGGAGGGAGTCTACAGCAGTTCTTC,CASSLTGGSLQQFF
NA,TRBV5-1,TRBD1,TRBJ2-7,TGCGCCAGCAGCTTGGGACAGGGAACCGAGCAGTACTTC,CASSLGQGTEQYF
NA,TRBV28,NA,TRBJ2-7,TGTGCCAGCAGTTACCTGGGCTCCTACGAGCAGTACTTC,CASSYLGSYEQYF
NA,TRBV7-9,NA,TRBJ2-7,TGTGCCAGCAGCCTAACACAGGGATCGTACGAGCAGTACTTC,CASSLTQGSYEQYF
NA,TRBV27,TRBD1,TRBJ2-7,TGTGCCAGCAGTTTGACTGGGACAGGGGGCTACGAGCAGTACTTC,CASSLTGTGGYEQYF
NA,TRBV27,NA,TRBJ1-5,TGTGCCAGCAGTTTGGGCAGTAGCAATCAGCCCCAGCATTTT,CASSLGSSNQPQHF
NA,TRBV27,TRBD1,TRBJ2-2,TGTGCCAGCAGTCCTGTGGGGACAGGGCTCACCGGGGAGCTGTTTTTT,CASSPVGTGLTGELFF
NA,TRBV6-5,NA,TRBJ2-1,TGTGCCAGCAGTTACTCGATAGGGCAGAGATGGAATGAGCAGTTCTTC,CASSYSIGQRWNEQFF
NA,TRBV4-2,NA,TRBJ1-5,TGTGCCAGCAGCCAAGATTTGTCAGGCAATCAGCCCCAGCATTTT,CASSQDLSGNQPQHF
NA,TRBV7-6,NA,TRBJ2-1,TGTGCCAGCAGCTTAGAGTTACAAGTGGCCTACAATGAGCAGTTCTTC,CASSLELQVAYNEQFF
NA,TRBV27,NA,TRBJ2-7,TGTGCCAGCAGTTCGCTGAGTGATGCCGGGGGCGGCGAGCAGTACTTC,CASSSLSDAGGGEQYF
once,TRBV7-9,NA,TRBJ1-4,TGTGCCAGCAGCTTAAGTGTCAGGGAGGGTGAAAAACTGTTTTTT,CASSLSVREGEKLFF
NA,TRBV27,TRBD1,TRBJ2-7,TGTGCCAGCAGTTGGGACAGCCGGCCTGGCTACGAGCAGTACTTC,CASSWDSRPGYEQYF
NA,TRBV20-1,NA,TRBJ2-7,TGCAGTGCTCCAACGGTCTACGAGCAGTACTTC,CSAPTVYEQYF
NA,TRBV28,NA,TRBJ2-7,TGTGCCAGCAGTTCCGCGACTAGGCCCGCCGGGGACGAGCAGTACTTC,CASSSATRPAGDEQYF
NA,TRBV28,NA,TRBJ1-1,TGTGCCAGCAGTCCCCAAAACACTGAAGCTTTCTTT,CASSPQNTEAFF
NA,TRBV28,NA,TRBJ1-4,TGTGCCAGCAGTTTCGAGGTTCTTGCAACTAATGAAAAACTGTTTTTT,CASSFEVLATNEKLFF
NA,TRBV28,TRBD2,TRBJ2-3,TGTGCCAGCAGCCCATTTCGACTAGCGGGATGGGAGCTTACAGATACGCAGTATTTT,CASSPFRLAGWELTDTQYF
NA,TRBV5-4,NA,TRBJ2-7,TGTGCCAGCAGCGGAGATGGGCCTCTCGAGCAGTACTTC,CASSGDGPLEQYF
NA,TRBV4-1,TRBD2,TRBJ2-2,TGCGCCAGCAGCCAGGGGACTAGCGGGAGGCGGACCGGGGAGCTGTTTTTT,CASSQGTSGRRTGELFF
NA,TRBV11-3,TRBD1,TRBJ2-3,TGTGCCAGCAGCTGGGGACAGGGCCCACCGGATACGCAGTATTTT,CASSWGQGPPDTQYF
NA,TRBV2,TRBD1,TRBJ2-6,TGTGCCAGCAGTGAGGACAGGGCGAGGTTTGGGGGGGCCAACGTCCTGACTTTC,CASSEDRARFGGANVLTF
NA,TRBV14,TRBD2,TRBJ2-7,TGTGCCAGCAGCCCCACGCGGGGGTACCACGAGCAGTACTTC,CASSPTRGYHEQYF
once,TRBV19,NA,TRBJ1-1,TGTGCCAGTACCGACAGGAACCTGAACACTGAAGCTTTCTTT,CASTDRNLNTEAFF
NA,TRBV6-5,TRBD2,TRBJ2-5,TGTGCCAGCACCACGGCGGGGGGGGCGCAAGAGACCCAGTACTTC,CASTTAGGAQETQYF
NA,TRBV27,NA,TRBJ1-5,TGTGCCAGCAGTCCCTGGGACGGTACCAATCAGTCCCAGCATTTT,CASSPWDGTNQSQHF
NA,TRBV9,NA,TRBJ2-7,TGTGCCAGCAGCGATACCTCCTACGAGCAGTACTTC,CASSDTSYEQYF
NA,TRBV4-1,NA,TRBJ1-5,TGCGCCAGCAGCCAGGAGCGAGGCAATCAGCCCCAGCATTTT,CASSQERGNQPQHF
NA,TRBV10-3,NA,TRBJ2-5,TGTGCCATCAGTCCGCTAGACCGCTTGGAGACCCAGTACTTC,CAISPLDRLETQYF
NA,TRBV7-8,NA,TRBJ2-1,TGTGCCAGCAGCTCATCACCAACGGACGGGCAGTTCTTC,CASSSSPTDGQFF
NA,TRBV4-1,TRBD2,TRBJ2-3,TGCGCCAGCAGCCAAGATCCTGGGATAGCGGGAGTTAGTTTCCCAGATACGCAGTATTTT,CASSQDPGIAGVSFPDTQYF
once,TRBV15,NA,TRBJ2-2,TGTGCCACCCACCGGTCACAGGACATCCTGCTACACACCGGGGAGCTGTTTTTT,CATHRSQDILLHTGELFF